This T cell receptor beta chain was identified during a study of T cell repertoires in cytomegalovirus infection. Study results and caveats: Across the ex vivo response, the dominant clonotypes were HLA-C-restricted CMV-specific TCR beta clonotypes.

This clonotype has ten or more counts. As yet, its antigen is unknown. TCRdb re-analysed the reads in MiXCR, keeping a single row per CDR3 protein. The sample includes about 500,000 distinct CDR3 sequences, roughly a third of them seen just once. From germline, CDR1 is SGHTA and CDR2 FQGNSA. This CDR3 has 18 amino acids. V dropped 5 bases and J dropped 1; count of bases not matched to a gene: 15. The receptor was derived from a human donor in good health (CMV status not recorded). Some clones in this sample may be carry-over from other donors' samples. The V and J genes are TRBV7-2 and TRBJ1-1; 8 bases match TRBD1. Sequencing was performed on cultured PBMCs, taken from culture after CMV antigen stimulation. The CDR3: CASSTRTGNLWGNTEAFF. CDR3 bases: TGTGCCAGCAGCACTCGGACAGGGAATCTCTGGGGGAACACTGAAGCTTTCTTT.